The rows below give T cell receptor beta chains drawn from one sample of a study of T cell repertoires in cytomegalovirus infection. These receptors' antigens are unknown. TCRdb itself ran the reads through MiXCR, one entry per CDR3 protein. The sample includes approximately 730,000 distinct CDR3 sequences, about 33% of them seen just once. This specimen was cultured PBMCs, taken from culture after CMV antigen stimulation. These receptors were taken from a human donor in good health (CMV status not recorded). Some clones in this sample may be carry-over from other donors' samples. Both conserved end residues are part of each CDR3. The D gene is left open where the match is weak. Not every row has a clone size; where given, it reads once, few, many or a size class.

size	V	J	D	DNA	CDR3
few	TRBV12-3/TRBV12-4	TRBJ2-1	TRBD2	TGTGCCAGCAGTTCGCGACTAGCGCTGTCCTACAATGAGCAGTTCTTC	CASSSRLALSYNEQFF
few	TRBV7-2	TRBJ2-3	NA	TGTGCCAGCAGCTTAGTGCCGATATCCGCTGTAGGGCTCACAGATACGCAGTATTTT	CASSLVPISAVGLTDTQYF
NA	TRBV10-3	TRBJ1-1	NA	TGTGCCATCAGTCTGACGGGAAACACTGAAGCTTTCTTT	CAISLTGNTEAFF
NA	TRBV5-1	TRBJ1-6	NA	TGCGCCAGCAGCGGTGGGACGGACAATTCACCCCTCCACTTT	CASSGGTDNSPLHF
NA	TRBV20-1	TRBJ1-3	TRBD1	TGCAGTGCTTCAACAGGGGCTGGAAACACCATATATTTT	CSASTGAGNTIYF
NA	TRBV11-2	TRBJ1-1	NA	TGTGCCAGCAGCCCCACTCTACAGGACCGTAAAGCTTTCTTT	CASSPTLQDRKAFF
few	TRBV7-8	TRBJ2-1	NA	TGTGCCAGCAGCCCCCGGGGAGCGGGTAGAAATGAGCAGTTCTTC	CASSPRGAGRNEQFF
NA	TRBV19	TRBJ1-2	NA	TGTGCCAGTAGTATATCCACTTATGGCTACACCTTC	CASSISTYGYTF
NA	TRBV4-1	TRBJ2-3	TRBD2	TGCGCCAGCAGCCGTACTAGCGGGGAGAGCACAGATACGCAGTATTTT	CASSRTSGESTDTQYF
few	TRBV28	TRBJ1-5	NA	TGTGCCAGCAGTACCCTGGGGAGGGGAGGCAATCAGCCCCAGCATTTT	CASSTLGRGGNQPQHF
many	TRBV7-2	TRBJ1-6	NA	TGTGCCAGCAGCCCCGGCAGGCAGGAGTTTTCACCCCTCCACTTT	CASSPGRQEFSPLHF
few	TRBV7-6	TRBJ1-4	TRBD1	TGTGCCAGCAGCTTGATCAGACAGGGTGAAAATGAAAAACTGTTTTTT	CASSLIRQGENEKLFF
few	TRBV12-3/TRBV12-4	TRBJ2-3	NA	TGTGCCAGCAGAGCTCGAGACACAGATACGCAGTATTTT	CASRARDTDTQYF
NA	TRBV5-4	TRBJ2-3	TRBD2	TGTGCCAGCAGCCTGACTAGCGGGGGGGGTTTAGGAGATACGCAGTATTTT	CASSLTSGGGLGDTQYF
few	TRBV7-2	TRBJ2-1	NA	TGTGCCAGCAGCTTAGTGGGGCAAAGCACGGCACTAAAACTTTCCACGTTCTTC	CASSLVGQSTALKLSTFF
many	TRBV7-9	TRBJ2-1	NA	TGTGCCAGCAGCTTTCCCGGGCGGCATCGGTACCGGTCCTACAATGAGCAGTTCTTC	CASSFPGRHRYRSYNEQFF
NA	TRBV12-3/TRBV12-4	TRBJ1-2	NA	TGTGCCAGCAGTTTAGGCGAAAGGCGGGTCCCTAACTATGGCTACACCTTC	CASSLGERRVPNYGYTF
NA	TRBV12-3/TRBV12-4	TRBJ1-6	TRBD1	TGTGCCAGCAGTTTAGCCGACAGGGGATCACCCCTCCACTTT	CASSLADRGSPLHF
few	TRBV4-2	TRBJ2-7	TRBD1	TGTGCCAGCAGCCAGACGAACAGGGGCGAGCAGTACTTC	CASSQTNRGEQYF
NA	TRBV27	TRBJ2-5	NA	TGTGCCAGCAGTTCAGCCCGAATTACCACGGGAGAGACCCAGTACTTC	CASSSARITTGETQYF
NA	TRBV10-3	TRBJ2-3	NA	TGTGCCATCAGAGAGACTAGCACAGATACGCAGTATTTT	CAIRETSTDTQYF
few	TRBV7-9	TRBJ2-1	NA	TGTGCCAGCAGCTTAGGGGCCCGTCCCAATGAGCAGTTCTTC	CASSLGARPNEQFF
once	TRBV7-4	TRBJ2-7	TRBD2	TGTGCCAGCAGCTTAGATACCGGGACTACCAACGAGCAGTACTTC	CASSLDTGTTNEQYF
many	TRBV12-3/TRBV12-4	TRBJ2-3	TRBD2	TGTGCCAGCAGCTTCGGCGGGGGGGCCGATACGCAGTATTTT	CASSFGGGADTQYF
many	TRBV12-3/TRBV12-4	TRBJ1-1	NA	TGTGCCAGCAGTCTAACGGGGCCCACTGAAGCTTTCTTT	CASSLTGPTEAFF
NA	TRBV20-1	TRBJ2-5	NA	TGCAGTGCTAGTAGGGGTACGCAAGAGACCCAGTACTTC	CSASRGTQETQYF
many	TRBV7-2	TRBJ2-1	NA	TGTGCCAGCAGCTTAGCGAGTTTCGGGATCAATGAGCAGTTCTTC	CASSLASFGINEQFF
NA	TRBV7-9	TRBJ1-1	TRBD1	TGTGCCAGCAGCTTCAGACAGGGGGCGAGAACTGAAGCTTTCTTT	CASSFRQGARTEAFF
NA	TRBV19	TRBJ1-2	TRBD1	TGTGCCAGTAGTATAAGGGGACAGGGCGGCTACACCTTC	CASSIRGQGGYTF
NA	TRBV7-9	TRBJ1-1	NA	TGTGCCAGCAGCAACAGGGCTGGAAACACTGAAGCTTTCTTT	CASSNRAGNTEAFF